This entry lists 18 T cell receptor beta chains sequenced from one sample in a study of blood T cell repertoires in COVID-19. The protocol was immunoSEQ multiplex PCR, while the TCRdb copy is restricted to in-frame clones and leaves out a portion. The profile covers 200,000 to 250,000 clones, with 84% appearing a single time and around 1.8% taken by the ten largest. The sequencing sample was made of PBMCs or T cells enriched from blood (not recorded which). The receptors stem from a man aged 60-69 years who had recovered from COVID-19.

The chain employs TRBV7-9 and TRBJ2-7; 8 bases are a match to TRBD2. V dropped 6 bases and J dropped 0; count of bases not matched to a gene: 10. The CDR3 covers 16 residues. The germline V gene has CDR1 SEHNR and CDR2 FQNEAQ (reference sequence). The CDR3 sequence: CASRSTAGGISYEQYF. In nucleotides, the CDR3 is TGTGCCAGCAGGTCAACCGCGGGGGGCATCTCCTACGAGCAGTACTTC.

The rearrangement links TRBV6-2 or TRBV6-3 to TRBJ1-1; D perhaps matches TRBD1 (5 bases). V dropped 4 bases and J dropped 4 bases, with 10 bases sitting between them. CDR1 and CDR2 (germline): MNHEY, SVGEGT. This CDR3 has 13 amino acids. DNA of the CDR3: TGTGCCAGCAGTTTAGGGAGGGGCACTGAAGCTTTCTTT. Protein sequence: CASSLGRGTEAFF.

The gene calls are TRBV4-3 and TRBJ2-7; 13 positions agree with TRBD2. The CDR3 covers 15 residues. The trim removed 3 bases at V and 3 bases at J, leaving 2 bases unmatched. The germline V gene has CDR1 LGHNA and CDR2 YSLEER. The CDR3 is CASSQTSGGFYEQYF. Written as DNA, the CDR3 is TGCGCCAGCAGCCAGACTAGCGGGGGGTTCTACGAGCAGTACTTC.

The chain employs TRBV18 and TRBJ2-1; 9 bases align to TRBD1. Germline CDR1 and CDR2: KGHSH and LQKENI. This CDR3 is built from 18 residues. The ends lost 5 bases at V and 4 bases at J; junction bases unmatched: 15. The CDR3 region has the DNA TGTGCCAGCTCATCAGATCGTCTCGGGACAGGGAATTACAATGAGCAGTTCTTC. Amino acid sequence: CASSSDRLGTGNYNEQFF.

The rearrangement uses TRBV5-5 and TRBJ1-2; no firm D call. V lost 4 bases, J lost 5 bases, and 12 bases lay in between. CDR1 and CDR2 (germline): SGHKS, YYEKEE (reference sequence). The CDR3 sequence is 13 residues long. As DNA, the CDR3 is TGTGCCAGCAGCGAACATGGTCTGTATGGCTACACCTTC. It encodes CASSEHGLYGYTF.

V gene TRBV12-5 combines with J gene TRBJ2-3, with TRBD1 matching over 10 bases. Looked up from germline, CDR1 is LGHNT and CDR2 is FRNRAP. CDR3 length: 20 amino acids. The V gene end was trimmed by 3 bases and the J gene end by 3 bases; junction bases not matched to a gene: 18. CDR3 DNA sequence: TGTGCTAGTGGTTTCGCCGACAGGGGGCTTCGATTCCGTTCGACAGATACGCAGTATTTT. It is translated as CASGFADRGLRFRSTDTQYF.

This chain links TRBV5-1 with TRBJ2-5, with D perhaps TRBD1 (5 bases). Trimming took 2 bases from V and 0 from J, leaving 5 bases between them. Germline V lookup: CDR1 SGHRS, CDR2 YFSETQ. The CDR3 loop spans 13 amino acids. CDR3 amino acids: CASSLQDQETQYF. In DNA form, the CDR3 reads TGCGCCAGCAGCTTACAGGACCAAGAGACCCAGTACTTC.

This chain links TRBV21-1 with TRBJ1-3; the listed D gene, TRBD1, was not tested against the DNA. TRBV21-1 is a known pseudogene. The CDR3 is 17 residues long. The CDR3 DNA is TGTGCCAGCAGCAAAGCGCATAGGGGTCCCTCTGGAAACACCATATATTTT. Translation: CASSKAHRGPSGNTIYF.

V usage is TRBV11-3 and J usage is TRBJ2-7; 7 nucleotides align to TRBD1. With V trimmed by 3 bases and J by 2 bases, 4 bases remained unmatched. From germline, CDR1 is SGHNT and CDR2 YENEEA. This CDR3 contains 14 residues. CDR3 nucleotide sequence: TGTGCCAGCAGCTTGAGTCAGGGGGCCTACGAGCAGTACTTC. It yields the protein CASSLSQGAYEQYF.

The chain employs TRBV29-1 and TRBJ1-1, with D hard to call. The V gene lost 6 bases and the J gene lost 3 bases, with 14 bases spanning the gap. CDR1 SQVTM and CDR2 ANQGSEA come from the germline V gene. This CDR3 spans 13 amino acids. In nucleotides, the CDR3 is TGCAGCGTCGTTTCCACTGCGGACACTGAAGCTTTCTTT. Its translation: CSVVSTADTEAFF.

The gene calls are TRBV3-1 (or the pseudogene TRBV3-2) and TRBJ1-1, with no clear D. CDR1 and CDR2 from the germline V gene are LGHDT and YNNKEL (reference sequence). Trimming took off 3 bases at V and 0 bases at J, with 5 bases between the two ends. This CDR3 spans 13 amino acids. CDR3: CASSQRVNTEAFF. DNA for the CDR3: TGTGCCAGCAGCCAGAGGGTGAACACTGAAGCTTTCTTT.

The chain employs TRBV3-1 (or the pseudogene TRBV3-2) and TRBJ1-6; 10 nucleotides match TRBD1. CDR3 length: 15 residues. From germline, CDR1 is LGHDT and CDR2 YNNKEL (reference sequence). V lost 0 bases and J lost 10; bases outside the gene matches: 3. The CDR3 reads CASSQETGGESPLHF. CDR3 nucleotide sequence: TGTGCCAGCAGCCAAGAGACAGGGGGCGAATCACCCCTCCACTTT.

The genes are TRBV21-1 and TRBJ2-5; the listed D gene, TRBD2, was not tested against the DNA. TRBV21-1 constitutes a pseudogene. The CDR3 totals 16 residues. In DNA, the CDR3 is TGTGCCAGCAGCAAACTACGGAGGGGAAGACAAGAGACCCAGTACTTC. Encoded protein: CASSKLRRGRQETQYF.

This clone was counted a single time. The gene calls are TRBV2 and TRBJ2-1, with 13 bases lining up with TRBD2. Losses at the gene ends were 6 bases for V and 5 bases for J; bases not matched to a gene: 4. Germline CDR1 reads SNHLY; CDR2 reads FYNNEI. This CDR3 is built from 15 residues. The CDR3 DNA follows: TGTGCCAGCAGGGTACTAGCGGGGGGGGACAATGAGCAGTTCTTC. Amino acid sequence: CASRVLAGGDNEQFF. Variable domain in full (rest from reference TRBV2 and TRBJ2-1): EPEVTQTPSHQVTQMGQEVILRCVPISNHLYFYWYRQILGQKVEFLVSFYNNEISEKSEIFDDQFSVERPDGSNFTLKIRSTKLEDSAMYFCASRVLAGGDNEQFFGPGTRLTVL.

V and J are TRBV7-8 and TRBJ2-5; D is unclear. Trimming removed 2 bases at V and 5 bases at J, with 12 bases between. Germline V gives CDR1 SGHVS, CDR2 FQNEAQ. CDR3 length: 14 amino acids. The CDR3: CASSLIEIFETQYF. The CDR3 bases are TGTGCCAGCAGCTTAATAGAAATCTTTGAGACCCAGTACTTC.

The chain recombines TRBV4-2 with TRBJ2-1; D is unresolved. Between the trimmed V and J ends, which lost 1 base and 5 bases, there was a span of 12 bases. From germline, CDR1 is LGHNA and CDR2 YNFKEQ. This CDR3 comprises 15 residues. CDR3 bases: TGTGCCAGCAGCCAAGGTATCGCGACTGACAATGAGCAGTTCTTC. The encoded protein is CASSQGIATDNEQFF.

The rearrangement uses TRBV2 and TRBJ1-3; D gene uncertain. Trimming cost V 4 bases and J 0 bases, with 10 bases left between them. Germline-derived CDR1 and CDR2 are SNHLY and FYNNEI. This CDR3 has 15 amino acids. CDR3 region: CASSVARFSGNTIYF. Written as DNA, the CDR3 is TGTGCCAGCAGTGTGGCCAGGTTCTCTGGAAACACCATATATTTT.

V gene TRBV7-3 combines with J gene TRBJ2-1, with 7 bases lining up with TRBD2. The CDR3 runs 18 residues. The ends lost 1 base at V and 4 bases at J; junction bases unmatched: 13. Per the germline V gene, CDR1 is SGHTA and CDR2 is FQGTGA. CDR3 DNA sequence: TGTGCCAGCAGCTTAAAGGGGTCTAGCGGTAACTCATACAATGAGCAGTTCTTC. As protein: CASSLKGSSGNSYNEQFF. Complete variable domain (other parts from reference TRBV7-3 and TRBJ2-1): GAGVSQTPSNKVTEKGKYVELRCDPISGHTALYWYRQSLGQGPEFLIYFQGTGAADDSGLPNDRFFAVRPEGSVSTLKIQRTERGDSAVYLCASSLKGSSGNSYNEQFFGPGTRLTVL.